The 20 T cell receptor beta chains below come from one sample, sequenced in a study of CD8+ T cells in alopecia areata. As for treatment: oral pan-JAK inhibitor, 5-10 mg twice daily. Once RNA had been extracted, it was reverse transcribed into cDNA to act as the sequencing template. Assay: immunoSEQ multiplex PCR; the TCRdb copy retains only in-frame clones and omits some. The sample includes 150,000 to 200,000 clones, about 71% of them seen just once. The sample was CD4+ T cells sorted from blood, taken at week 4, from a patient treated with tofacitinib. The receptor set was obtained from a human donor with alopecia areata.

This clone was detected a few times. This chain links TRBV29-1 with TRBJ2-5; tentatively, D is TRBD2 (6 bases). V lost 3 bases to trimming and J lost 4 bases, with 9 bases between them. The CDR3 covers 12 residues. Germline-derived CDR1 and CDR2 are SQVTM and ANQGSEA. The CDR3 loop reads CSVDTGGETQYF. CDR3 bases: TGCAGCGTTGATACCGGGGGAGAGACCCAGTACTTC.

The V call is TRBV4-3, the J call TRBJ1-1; D may be TRBD1 (5 bases). Germline CDR1 LGHNA, CDR2 YSLEER. V was cut by 1 base and J by 3 bases, with 9 bases left in between. The CDR3 consists of 14 residues. The CDR3 loop is CASSQAGLYTEAFF. In DNA form, the CDR3 reads TGCGCCAGCAGCCAAGCGGGACTTTACACTGAAGCTTTCTTT.

This chain links TRBV29-1 with TRBJ2-1, with no clear D. Germline V lookup: CDR1 SQVTM, CDR2 ANQGSEA. Trimming shortened V by 3 bases and J by 4 bases, and 10 bases separated the two germline ends. This CDR3 is 13 amino acids long. The CDR3 DNA follows: TGCAGCGTTGAGGCAGTTGCGTACAATGAGCAGTTCTTC. Residues: CSVEAVAYNEQFF.

This chain uses TRBV30 with TRBJ1-6; 7 positions match TRBD1. Germline assignment: CDR1 GTSNPN and CDR2 SVGIG (reference sequence). V was pared by 1 base and J by 0 bases, with 6 bases of the junction left unmatched. The CDR3 totals 17 residues. The CDR3 sequence is CAWSEPGGNSYNSPLHF. The CDR3 region has the DNA TGTGCCTGGAGTGAGCCAGGGGGGAACTCCTATAATTCACCCCTCCACTTT.

CDR3 bases: TGCAGCGTAGGACAGGGGGCCGGGTCACCCCTCCACTTT. Translated, it gives CSVGQGAGSPLHF. The genes are TRBV29-1 and TRBJ1-6; the match to TRBD1 covers 11 bases. CDR1 is SQVTM, CDR2 ANQGSEA, per germline. The CDR3 consists of 13 residues. V shed 6 bases and J 10 bases; nucleotides not matched to a gene: 5.

To note about this clone: The same CDR3 is also encoded by other DNA sequences in this sample. The DNA for the CDR3 is TGCGCCAGCAGCTTCGGGGGCACTGAAGCTTTCTTT. Translated: CASSFGGTEAFF. This chain connects TRBV5-1 to TRBJ1-1; D may be TRBD1 (5 bases). The V gene lost 2 bases and the J gene lost 4 bases, with 6 bases spanning the gap. Germline CDR1 is SGHRS and CDR2 is YFSETQ. This CDR3 spans 12 amino acids.

V is TRBV29-1 and J is TRBJ2-5; weak D call: TRBD2 (5 bases). The CDR3 spans 12 residues. V was cut by 4 bases and J by 3 bases, with 9 bases left in between. Looked up from germline, CDR1 is SQVTM and CDR2 is ANQGSEA. CDR3 bases: TGCAGCGTTGGAGGGAGAAAAGAGACCCAGTACTTC. This translates into CSVGGRKETQYF.

This chain uses TRBV18 with TRBJ2-1, with D unresolved. The CDR3 contains 13 residues. The germline V gene encodes CDR1 KGHSH and CDR2 LQKENI. V lost 3 bases and J 15 bases, leaving 18 bases between the germline ends. Written as DNA, the CDR3 is TGTGCCAGCTCACCGAATAGCCAAGGGTTGCGGTTCTTC. Translating it yields CASSPNSQGLRFF.

With respect to this clone: Other DNA sequences from this sample encode an identical CDR3 as well. The chain uses TRBV30 and TRBJ2-5, with D unclear. The CDR3 has 11 amino acids. Germline lookup yields CDR1 GTSNPN and CDR2 SVGIG (reference sequence). V was pared by 0 bases and J by 5 bases, with 4 bases between. CDR3 sequence reads: CAWSVQETQYF. DNA of the CDR3: TGTGCCTGGAGTGTTCAGGAGACCCAGTACTTC.

V gene TRBV30 combines with J gene TRBJ1-6; 9 bases map to TRBD1. Germline trimming cut 3 bases from V and 10 bases from J; bases unmatched to any gene: 10. This CDR3 comprises 15 residues. Germline V gene lookup returns CDR1 GTSNPN and CDR2 SVGIG (reference sequence). For the CDR3, the DNA is TGTGCCTGGAGACGTCCGGACAGGGGCAACTCACCCCTCCACTTT. It encodes CAWRRPDRGNSPLHF.

The gene calls are TRBV29-1 and TRBJ1-2, with 7 bases identical to TRBD1. The CDR3 has 11 residues. Germline V gene data show CDR1 as SQVTM and CDR2 as ANQGSEA. The V gene end was trimmed by 7 bases and the J gene end by 7 bases; junction bases not matched to a gene: 6. CDR3 sequence: CSAGQVRGYTF. CDR3 nucleotide sequence: TGCAGCGCTGGACAGGTCCGTGGCTACACCTTC.

This clone was detected a few times. The V gene is TRBV29-1, the J gene TRBJ1-5, with TRBD1 matching 7 bases. V was pared by 6 bases and J by 0 bases, with 5 bases of the junction left unmatched. CDR3 length equals 14 residues. The germline V gene has CDR1 SQVTM and CDR2 ANQGSEA. DNA for the CDR3: TGCAGCGTAGCCGACAGGGATAGCAATCAGCCCCAGCATTTT. The encoded protein is CSVADRDSNQPQHF. The entire variable domain, with the rest obtained from reference TRBV29-1 and TRBJ1-5, is as follows: SAVISQKPSRDICQRGTSLTIQCQVDSQVTMMFWYRQQPGQSLTLIATANQGSEATYESGFVIDKFPISRPNLTFSTLTVSNMSPEDSSIYLCSVADRDSNQPQHFGDGTRLSIL.

The chain employs TRBV7-2 and TRBJ2-7; D may correspond to TRBD1 or TRBD2 (5 bases each). V was cut by 4 bases and J by 7 bases, with 14 bases left in between. Germline V gene data show CDR1 as SGHTA and CDR2 as FQGNSA. The CDR3 consists of 13 residues. The CDR3 DNA reads as TGTGCCAGCAGCTACCGGGGACCGGGGGAGCAGTACTTC. It codes for CASSYRGPGEQYF.

This chain uses TRBV5-1 with TRBJ2-5; D may be TRBD2 (5 bases). Trimming took 4 bases from V and 4 from J, leaving 14 bases between them. CDR1 and CDR2 (germline): SGHRS, YFSETQ. The CDR3 has 14 residues. The chain's CDR3 is CASSLSGYRETQYF. The CDR3 DNA is TGCGCCAGCAGCCTTTCGGGGTACCGAGAGACCCAGTACTTC. Full variable domain (rest looked up from reference TRBV5-1 and TRBJ2-5): KAGVTQTPRYLIKTRGQQVTLSCSPISGHRSVSWYQQTPGQGLQFLFEYFSETQRNKGNFPGRFSGRQFSNSRSEMNVSTLELGDSALYLCASSLSGYRETQYFGPGTRLLVL.

The chain carries TRBV5-1 and TRBJ1-2; the D gene is possibly TRBD1 (5 bases). V lost 5 bases and J 10 bases, leaving 18 bases between the germline ends. Per the germline V gene, CDR1 is SGHRS and CDR2 is YFSETQ. The CDR3 spans 13 residues. The CDR3: CASSMATVSIYTF. In nucleotides, the CDR3 is TGCGCCAGCAGTATGGCGACAGTCTCCATCTACACCTTC. Full variable domain (remainder filled in from reference TRBV5-1 and TRBJ1-2): KAGVTQTPRYLIKTRGQQVTLSCSPISGHRSVSWYQQTPGQGLQFLFEYFSETQRNKGNFPGRFSGRQFSNSRSEMNVSTLELGDSALYLCASSMATVSIYTFGSGTRLTVV.

This clone has only a few counts. This chain joins TRBV18 and TRBJ2-3; 9 bases line up with TRBD1. Germline values: CDR1 KGHSH, CDR2 LQKENI. The trim removed 3 bases at V and 0 bases at J, leaving 4 bases unmatched. The CDR3 is 16 amino acids. The CDR3 loop reads CASSPGDRASTDTQYF. CDR3 nucleotide sequence: TGTGCCAGCTCACCGGGGGACAGGGCTAGCACAGATACGCAGTATTTT.

CDR3 sequence (DNA): TGCAGCGTTGACGCGCCTAACTATGGCTACACCTTC. This codes for CSVDAPNYGYTF. V usage is TRBV29-1 and J usage is TRBJ1-2; D is unclear. V was cut by 3 bases and J by 0 bases, with 5 bases left in between. The CDR3 is 12 amino acids. CDR1 SQVTM and CDR2 ANQGSEA come from the germline V gene. The variable domain in full, completed from reference TRBV29-1 and TRBJ1-2, reads SAVISQKPSRDICQRGTSLTIQCQVDSQVTMMFWYRQQPGQSLTLIATANQGSEATYESGFVIDKFPISRPNLTFSTLTVSNMSPEDSSIYLCSVDAPNYGYTFGSGTRLTVV.

The chain carries TRBV6-5 and TRBJ2-7; 7 nucleotides agree with TRBD1. Germline V gene sequence: CDR1 MNHEY, CDR2 SVGAGI. This CDR3 is 13 amino acids long. After removal of 6 bases from V and 7 bases from J, the junction contained 9 bases not matched to a gene. This CDR3 reads CASSQGVTSEQYF. CDR3 DNA: TGTGCCAGCAGCCAGGGGGTTACGAGTGAGCAGTACTTC.

The chain carries TRBV30 and TRBJ1-2; 9 bases are shared with TRBD1. After removal of 5 bases from V and 7 bases from J, the junction contained 8 bases not matched to a gene. The germline gives CDR1 GTSNPN, CDR2 SVGIG (reference sequence). CDR3 length: 13 amino acids. Here the CDR3 DNA reads TGTGCCTGGCATCCCGGGACAGGGAGTGGCTACACCTTC. It specifies CAWHPGTGSGYTF.

The rearrangement joins TRBV9 to TRBJ2-7; 7 bases are a match to TRBD1. The ends lost 4 bases at V and 5 bases at J; junction bases unmatched: 6. There are 13 residues in the CDR3. Germline V gene sequence: CDR1 SGDLS, CDR2 YYNGEE. DNA for the CDR3: TGTGCCAGCAGCCCAAACAGGGGCGACGAGCAGTACTTC. Translated, it gives CASSPNRGDEQYF. Based on the CDR3 plus reference TRBV9 and TRBJ2-7, the full variable domain is DSGVTQTPKHLITATGQRVTLRCSPRSGDLSVYWYQQSLDQGLQFLIQYYNGEERAKGNILERFSAQQFPDLHSELNLSSLELGDSALYFCASSPNRGDEQYFGPGTRLTVT.